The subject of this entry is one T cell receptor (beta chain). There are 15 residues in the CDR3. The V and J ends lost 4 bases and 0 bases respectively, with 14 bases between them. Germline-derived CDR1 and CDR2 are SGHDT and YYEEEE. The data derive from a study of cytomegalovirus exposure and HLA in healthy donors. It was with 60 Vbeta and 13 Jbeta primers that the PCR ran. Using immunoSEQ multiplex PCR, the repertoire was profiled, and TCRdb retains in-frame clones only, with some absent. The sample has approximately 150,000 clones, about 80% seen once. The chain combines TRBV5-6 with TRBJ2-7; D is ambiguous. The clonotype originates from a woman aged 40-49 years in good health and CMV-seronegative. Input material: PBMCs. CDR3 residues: CASSDPARSSYEQYF. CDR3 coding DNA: TGTGCCAGCAGCGACCCAGCTCGGAGCTCCTACGAGCAGTACTTC.